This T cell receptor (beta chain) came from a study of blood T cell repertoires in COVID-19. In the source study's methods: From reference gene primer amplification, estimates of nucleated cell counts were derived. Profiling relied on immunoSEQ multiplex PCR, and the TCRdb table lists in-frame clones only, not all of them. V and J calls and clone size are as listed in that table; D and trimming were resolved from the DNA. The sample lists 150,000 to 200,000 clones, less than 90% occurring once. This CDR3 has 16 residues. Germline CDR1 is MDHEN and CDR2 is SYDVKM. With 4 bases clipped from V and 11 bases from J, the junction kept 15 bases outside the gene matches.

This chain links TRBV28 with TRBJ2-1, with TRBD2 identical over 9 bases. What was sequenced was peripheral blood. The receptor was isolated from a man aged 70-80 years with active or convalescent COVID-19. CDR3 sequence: CASSYAGGVGTSKQFF. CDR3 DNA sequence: TGTGCCAGCAGTTATGCGGGAGGGGTAGGCACCTCAAAGCAGTTCTTC.